This T cell receptor beta chain was observed in a study of CD8 T cells in Susac syndrome. Germline-derived CDR1 and CDR2 are SGDLS and YYNGEE. The germline V and J ends were trimmed by 0 bases and 8 bases, with 15 bases remaining between them. The length of the CDR3 is 15 residues. With random hexamers, reverse transcription was performed on roughly 0.45 to 1 ug of RNA. The method of amplification for TCR beta CDR3 was immunoSEQ multiplex PCR, covering 54 Vbeta and 13 Jbeta. TCRdb ran MiXCR on the immunoSEQ multiplex PCR reads and lists one entry per CDR3 protein. In the table there are under 200,000 distinct CDR3 sequences, over 85% of which are singletons. The authors negatively isolated CD8+ and CD4+ T cells and FACS-enriched TEMRA cells.

The sequenced sample was CD4+ T cells from PBMCs. The J gene is TRBJ1-5, the V gene TRBV9, with unresolved D. The sequence was obtained from a human donor in good health. CDR3 DNA sequence: TGTGCCAGCAGCGTAGGAGGTGGTGAGACGGAGCCCCAGCATTTT. Translation gives CASSVGGGETEPQHF.